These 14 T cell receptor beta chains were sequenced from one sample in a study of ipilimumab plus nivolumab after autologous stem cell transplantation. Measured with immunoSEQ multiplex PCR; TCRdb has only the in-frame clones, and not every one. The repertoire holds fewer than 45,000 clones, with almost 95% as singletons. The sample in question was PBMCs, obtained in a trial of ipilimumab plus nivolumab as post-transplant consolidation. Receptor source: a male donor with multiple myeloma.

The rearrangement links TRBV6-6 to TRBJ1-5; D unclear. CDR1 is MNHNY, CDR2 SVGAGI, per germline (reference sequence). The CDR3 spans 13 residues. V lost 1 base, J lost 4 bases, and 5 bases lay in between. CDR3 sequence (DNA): TGTGCCAGCAGTTACTTTGAAAATCAGCCCCAGCATTTT. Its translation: CASSYFENQPQHF.

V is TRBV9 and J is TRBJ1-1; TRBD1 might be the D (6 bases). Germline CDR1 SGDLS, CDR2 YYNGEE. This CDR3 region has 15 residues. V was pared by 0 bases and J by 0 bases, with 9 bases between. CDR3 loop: CASSVGDRLNTEAFF. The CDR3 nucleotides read TGTGCCAGCAGCGTAGGTGACAGGTTGAACACTGAAGCTTTCTTT.

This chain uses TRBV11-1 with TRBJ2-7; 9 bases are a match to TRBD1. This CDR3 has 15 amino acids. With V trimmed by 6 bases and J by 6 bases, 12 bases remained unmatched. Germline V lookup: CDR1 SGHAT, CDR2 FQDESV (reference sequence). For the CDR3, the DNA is TGTGCCAGCAGACGCACAGGGGGCGAGTCGGGCGAGCAGTACTTC. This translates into CASRRTGGESGEQYF. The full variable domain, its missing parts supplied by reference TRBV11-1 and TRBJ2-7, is EAEVAQSPRYKITEKSQAVAFWCDPISGHATLYWYRQILGQGPELLVQFQDESVVDDSQLPKDRFSAERLKGVDSTLKIQPAELGDSAMYLCASRRTGGESGEQYFGPGTRLTVT.

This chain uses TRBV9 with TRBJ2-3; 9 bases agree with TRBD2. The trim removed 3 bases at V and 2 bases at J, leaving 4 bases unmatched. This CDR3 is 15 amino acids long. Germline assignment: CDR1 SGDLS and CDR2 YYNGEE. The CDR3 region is CASSALAGTTDTQYF. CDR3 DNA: TGTGCCAGCAGCGCCCTAGCGGGGACCACAGATACGCAGTATTTT. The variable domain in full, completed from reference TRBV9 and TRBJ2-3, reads DSGVTQTPKHLITATGQRVTLRCSPRSGDLSVYWYQQSLDQGLQFLIQYYNGEERAKGNILERFSAQQFPDLHSELNLSSLELGDSALYFCASSALAGTTDTQYFGPGTRLTVL.

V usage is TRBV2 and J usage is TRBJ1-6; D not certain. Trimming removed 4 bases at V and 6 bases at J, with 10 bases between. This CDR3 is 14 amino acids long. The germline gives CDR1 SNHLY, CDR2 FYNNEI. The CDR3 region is CASSGGLINSPLHF. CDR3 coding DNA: TGTGCCAGCAGTGGAGGGCTGATTAATTCACCCCTCCACTTT.

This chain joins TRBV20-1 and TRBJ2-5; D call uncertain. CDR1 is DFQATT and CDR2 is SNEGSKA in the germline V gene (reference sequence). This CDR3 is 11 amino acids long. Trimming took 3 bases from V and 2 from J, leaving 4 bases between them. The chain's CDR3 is CSASLQETQYF. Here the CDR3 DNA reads TGCAGTGCTAGCCTTCAAGAGACCCAGTACTTC.

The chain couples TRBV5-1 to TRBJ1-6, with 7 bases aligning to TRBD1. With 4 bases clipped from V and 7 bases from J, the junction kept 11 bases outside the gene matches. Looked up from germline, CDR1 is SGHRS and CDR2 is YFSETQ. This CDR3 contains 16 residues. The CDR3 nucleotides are TGCGCCAGCAGCACACGACAGGGAAGGAAAAATTCACCCCTCCACTTT. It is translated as CASSTRQGRKNSPLHF.

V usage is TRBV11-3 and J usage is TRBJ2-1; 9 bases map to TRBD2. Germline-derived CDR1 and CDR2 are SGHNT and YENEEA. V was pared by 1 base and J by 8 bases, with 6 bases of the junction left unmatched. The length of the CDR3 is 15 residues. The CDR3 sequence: CASSLVGGGAYEQFF. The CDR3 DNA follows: TGTGCCAGCAGCTTAGTGGGCGGGGGGGCCTATGAGCAGTTCTTC.

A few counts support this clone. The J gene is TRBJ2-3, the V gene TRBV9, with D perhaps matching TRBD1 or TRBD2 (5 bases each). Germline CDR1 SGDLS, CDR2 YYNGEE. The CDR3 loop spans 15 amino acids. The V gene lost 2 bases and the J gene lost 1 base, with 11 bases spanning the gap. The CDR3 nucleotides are TGTGCCAGCAGCGTTCTGGGGGTTCGCACAGATACGCAGTATTTT. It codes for CASSVLGVRTDTQYF.

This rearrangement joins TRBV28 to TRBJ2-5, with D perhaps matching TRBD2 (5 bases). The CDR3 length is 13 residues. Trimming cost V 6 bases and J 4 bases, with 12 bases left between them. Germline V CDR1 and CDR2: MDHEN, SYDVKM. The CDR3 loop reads CASRPIARETQYF. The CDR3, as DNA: TGTGCCAGCAGGCCAATAGCGCGAGAGACCCAGTACTTC.

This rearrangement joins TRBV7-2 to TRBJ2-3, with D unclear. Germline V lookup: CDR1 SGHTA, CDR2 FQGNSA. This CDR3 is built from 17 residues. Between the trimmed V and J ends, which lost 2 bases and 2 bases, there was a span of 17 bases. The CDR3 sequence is CASSLSPITGPTDTQYF. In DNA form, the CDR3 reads TGTGCCAGCAGCTTATCTCCAATCACGGGCCCCACAGATACGCAGTATTTT.

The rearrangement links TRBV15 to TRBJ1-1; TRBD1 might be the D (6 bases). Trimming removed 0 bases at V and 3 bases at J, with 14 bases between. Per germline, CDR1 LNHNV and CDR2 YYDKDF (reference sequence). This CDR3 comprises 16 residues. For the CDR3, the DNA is TGTGCCACCAGCAGAGAACAGGGCAGGTTTGACACTGAAGCTTTCTTT. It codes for CATSREQGRFDTEAFF.

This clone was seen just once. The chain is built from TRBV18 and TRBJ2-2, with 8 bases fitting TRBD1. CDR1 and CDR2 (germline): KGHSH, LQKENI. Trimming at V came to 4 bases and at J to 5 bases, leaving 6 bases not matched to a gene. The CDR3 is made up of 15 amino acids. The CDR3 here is CASSLGTGLTGELFF. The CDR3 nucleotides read TGTGCCAGCTCACTTGGGACAGGCCTGACCGGGGAGCTGTTTTTT. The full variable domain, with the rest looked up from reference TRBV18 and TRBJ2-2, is NAGVMQNPRHLVRRRGQEARLRCSPMKGHSHVYWYRQLPEEGLKFMVYLQKENIIDESGMPKERFSAEFPKEGPSILRIQQVVRGDSAAYFCASSLGTGLTGELFFGEGSRLTVL.

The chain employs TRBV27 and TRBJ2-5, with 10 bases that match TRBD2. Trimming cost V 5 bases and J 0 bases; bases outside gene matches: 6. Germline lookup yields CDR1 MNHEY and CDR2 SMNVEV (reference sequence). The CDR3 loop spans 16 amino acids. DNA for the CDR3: TGTGCCAGCAGTCCCAAAGCGGGGGGGTACCAAGAGACCCAGTACTTC. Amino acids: CASSPKAGGYQETQYF.